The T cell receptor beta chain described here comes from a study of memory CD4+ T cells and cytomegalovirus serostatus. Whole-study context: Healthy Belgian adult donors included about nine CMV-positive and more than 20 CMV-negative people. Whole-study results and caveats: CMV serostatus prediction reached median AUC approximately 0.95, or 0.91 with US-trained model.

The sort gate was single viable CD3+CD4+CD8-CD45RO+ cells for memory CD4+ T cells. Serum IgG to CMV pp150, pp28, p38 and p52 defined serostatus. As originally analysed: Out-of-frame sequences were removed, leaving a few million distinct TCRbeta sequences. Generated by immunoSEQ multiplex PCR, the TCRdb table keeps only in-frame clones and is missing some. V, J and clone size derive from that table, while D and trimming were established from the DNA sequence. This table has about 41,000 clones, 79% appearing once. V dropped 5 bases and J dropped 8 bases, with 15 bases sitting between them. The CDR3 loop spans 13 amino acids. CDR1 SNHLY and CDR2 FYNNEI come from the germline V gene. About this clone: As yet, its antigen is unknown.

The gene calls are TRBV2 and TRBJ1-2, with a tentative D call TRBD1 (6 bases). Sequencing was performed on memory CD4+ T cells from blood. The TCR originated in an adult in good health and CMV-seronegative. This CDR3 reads CASSLQQGFGYTF. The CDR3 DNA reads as TGTGCCAGCAGTCTCCAACAGGGTTTCGGCTACACCTTC.